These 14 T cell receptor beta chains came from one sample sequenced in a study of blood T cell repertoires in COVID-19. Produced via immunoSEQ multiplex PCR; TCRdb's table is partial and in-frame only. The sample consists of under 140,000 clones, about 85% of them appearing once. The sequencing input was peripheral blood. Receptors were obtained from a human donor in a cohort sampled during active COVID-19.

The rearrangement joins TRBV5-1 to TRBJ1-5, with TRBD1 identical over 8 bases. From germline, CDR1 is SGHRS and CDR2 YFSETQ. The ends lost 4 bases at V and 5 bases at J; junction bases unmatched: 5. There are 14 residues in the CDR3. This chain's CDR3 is CASSPGGKDQPQHF. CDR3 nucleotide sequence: TGCGCCAGCAGCCCAGGGGGCAAGGATCAGCCCCAGCATTTT. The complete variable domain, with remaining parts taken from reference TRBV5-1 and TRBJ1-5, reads KAGVTQTPRYLIKTRGQQVTLSCSPISGHRSVSWYQQTPGQGLQFLFEYFSETQRNKGNFPGRFSGRQFSNSRSEMNVSTLELGDSALYLCASSPGGKDQPQHFGDGTRLSIL.

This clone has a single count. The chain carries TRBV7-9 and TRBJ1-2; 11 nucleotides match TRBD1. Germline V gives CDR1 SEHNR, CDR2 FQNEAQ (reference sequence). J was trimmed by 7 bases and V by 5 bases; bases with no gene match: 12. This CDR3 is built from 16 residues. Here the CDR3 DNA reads TGTGCCAGCAGCCCGACGGGGGGACAGGGGGTGACTGGCTACACCTTC. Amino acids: CASSPTGGQGVTGYTF. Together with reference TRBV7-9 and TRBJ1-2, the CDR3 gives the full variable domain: DTGVSQNPRHKITKRGQNVTFRCDPISEHNRLYWYRQTLGQGPEFLTYFQNEAQLEKSRLLSDRFSAERPKGSFSTLEIQRTEQGDSAMYLCASSPTGGQGVTGYTFGSGTRLTVV.

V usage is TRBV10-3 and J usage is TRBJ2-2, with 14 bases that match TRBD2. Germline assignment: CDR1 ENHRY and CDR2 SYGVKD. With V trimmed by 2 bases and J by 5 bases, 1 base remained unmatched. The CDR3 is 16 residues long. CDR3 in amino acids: CAISERLAGGTGELFF. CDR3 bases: TGTGCCATCAGTGAGCGACTAGCGGGAGGGACCGGGGAGCTGTTTTTT.

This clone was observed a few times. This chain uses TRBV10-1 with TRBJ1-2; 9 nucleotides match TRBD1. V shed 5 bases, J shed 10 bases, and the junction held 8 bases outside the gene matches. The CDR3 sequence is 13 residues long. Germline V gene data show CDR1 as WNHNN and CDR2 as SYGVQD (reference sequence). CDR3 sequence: CASSPGTGFDYTF. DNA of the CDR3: TGCGCCAGCAGTCCCGGGACAGGGTTTGACTACACCTTC.

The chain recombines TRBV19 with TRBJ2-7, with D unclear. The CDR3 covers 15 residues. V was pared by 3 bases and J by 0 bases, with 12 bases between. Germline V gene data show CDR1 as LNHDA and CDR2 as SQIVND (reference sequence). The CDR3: CASSIIQAGSYEQYF. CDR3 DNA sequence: TGTGCCAGTAGTATTATCCAGGCAGGCTCCTACGAGCAGTACTTC.

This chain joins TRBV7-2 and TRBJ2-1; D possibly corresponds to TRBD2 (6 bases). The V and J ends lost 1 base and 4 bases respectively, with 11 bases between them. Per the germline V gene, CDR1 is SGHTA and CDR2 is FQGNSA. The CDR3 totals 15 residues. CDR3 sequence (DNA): TGTGCCAGCAGCTTAGGGGAGGACTGGTACAATGAGCAGTTCTTC. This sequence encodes CASSLGEDWYNEQFF.

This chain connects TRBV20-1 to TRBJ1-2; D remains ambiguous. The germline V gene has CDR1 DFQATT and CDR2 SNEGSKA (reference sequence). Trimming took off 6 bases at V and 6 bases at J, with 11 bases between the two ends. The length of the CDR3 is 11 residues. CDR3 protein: CSAPKPNGYTF. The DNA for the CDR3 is TGCAGTGCCCCTAAGCCCAATGGCTACACCTTC.

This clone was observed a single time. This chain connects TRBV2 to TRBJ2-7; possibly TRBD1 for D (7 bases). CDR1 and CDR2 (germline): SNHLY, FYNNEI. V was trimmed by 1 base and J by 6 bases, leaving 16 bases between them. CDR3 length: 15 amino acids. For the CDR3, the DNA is TGTGCCAGCAGTGAAGGGGGACTGGCAGGGGGCGAGCAGTACTTC. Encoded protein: CASSEGGLAGGEQYF.

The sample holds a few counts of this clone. The DNA for the CDR3 is TGTGCCTGGAGCGTAGAAGAGACCCAGTACTTC. It codes for CAWSVEETQYF. The rearrangement joins TRBV30 to TRBJ2-5; D is unresolved. CDR1 and CDR2 (germline): GTSNPN, SVGIG (reference sequence). V was cut by 3 bases and J by 3 bases, with 5 bases left in between. There are 11 residues in the CDR3.

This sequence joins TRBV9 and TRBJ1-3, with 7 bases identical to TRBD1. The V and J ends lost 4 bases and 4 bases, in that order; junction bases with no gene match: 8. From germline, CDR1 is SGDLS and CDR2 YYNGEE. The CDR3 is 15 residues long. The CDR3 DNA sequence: TGTGCCAGCAGCACCCACGACAGGGCCGGAAACACCATATATTTT. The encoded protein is CASSTHDRAGNTIYF. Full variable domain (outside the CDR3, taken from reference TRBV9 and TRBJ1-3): DSGVTQTPKHLITATGQRVTLRCSPRSGDLSVYWYQQSLDQGLQFLIQYYNGEERAKGNILERFSAQQFPDLHSELNLSSLELGDSALYFCASSTHDRAGNTIYFGEGSWLTVV.

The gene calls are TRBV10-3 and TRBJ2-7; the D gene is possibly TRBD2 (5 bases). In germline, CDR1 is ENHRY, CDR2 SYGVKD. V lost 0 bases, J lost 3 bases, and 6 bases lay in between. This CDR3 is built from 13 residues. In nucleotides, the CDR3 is TGTGCCATCAGTGAGTCCGAGGGCTACGAGCAGTACTTC. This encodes CAISESEGYEQYF.

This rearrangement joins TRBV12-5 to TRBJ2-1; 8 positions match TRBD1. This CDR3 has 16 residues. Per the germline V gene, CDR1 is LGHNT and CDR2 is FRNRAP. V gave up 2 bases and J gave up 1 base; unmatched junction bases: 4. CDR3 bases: TGTGCTAGTGGTTTGAAACAGGGGGGTTCCTACAATGAGCAGTTCTTC. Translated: CASGLKQGGSYNEQFF.

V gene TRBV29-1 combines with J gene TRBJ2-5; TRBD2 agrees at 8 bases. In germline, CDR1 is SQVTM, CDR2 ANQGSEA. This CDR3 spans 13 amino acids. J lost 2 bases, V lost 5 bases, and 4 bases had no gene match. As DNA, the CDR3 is TGCAGCGTTTCCAGCGGGGGACAAGAGACCCAGTACTTC. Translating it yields CSVSSGGQETQYF.

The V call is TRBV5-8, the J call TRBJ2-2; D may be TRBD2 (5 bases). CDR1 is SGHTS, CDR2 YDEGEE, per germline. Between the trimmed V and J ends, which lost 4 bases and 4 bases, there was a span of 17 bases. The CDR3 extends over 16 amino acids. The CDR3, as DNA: TGTGCCAGCAGCGCCAGAAAGGCCCTAGCCACCGGGGAGCTGTTTTTT. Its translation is CASSARKALATGELFF.